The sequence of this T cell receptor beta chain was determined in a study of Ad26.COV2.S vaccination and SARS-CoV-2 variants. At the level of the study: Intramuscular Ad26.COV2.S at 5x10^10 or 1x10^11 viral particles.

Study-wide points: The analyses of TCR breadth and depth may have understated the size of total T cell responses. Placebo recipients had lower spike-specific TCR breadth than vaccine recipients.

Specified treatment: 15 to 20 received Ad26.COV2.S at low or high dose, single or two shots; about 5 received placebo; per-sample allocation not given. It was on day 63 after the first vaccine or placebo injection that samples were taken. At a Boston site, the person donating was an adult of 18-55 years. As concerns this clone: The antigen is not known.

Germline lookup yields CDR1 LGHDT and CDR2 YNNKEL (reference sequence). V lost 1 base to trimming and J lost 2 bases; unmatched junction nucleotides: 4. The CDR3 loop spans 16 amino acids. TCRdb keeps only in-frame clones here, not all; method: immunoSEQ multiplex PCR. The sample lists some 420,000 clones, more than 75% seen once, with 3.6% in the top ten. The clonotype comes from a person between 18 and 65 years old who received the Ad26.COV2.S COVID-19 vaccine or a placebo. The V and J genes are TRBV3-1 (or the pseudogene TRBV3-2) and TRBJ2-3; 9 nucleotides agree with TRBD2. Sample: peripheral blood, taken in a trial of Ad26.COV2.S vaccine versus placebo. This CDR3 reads CASSQGGGAITDTQYF. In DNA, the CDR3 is TGTGCCAGCAGCCAAGGCGGGGGGGCCATCACAGATACGCAGTATTTT.